The 26 T cell receptor beta chains reported below all come from one sample, sequenced in a study of T cell responses to AZD1222 COVID-19 vaccine. Repertoires were generated with immunoSEQ multiplex PCR, while TCRdb's copy carries only in-frame clones and drops some. The sample carries roughly 110,000 clones, roughly 90% recorded once. The sample here was peripheral blood, taken on day 0 of AZD1222 vaccination. These TCRs come from an adult in good health.

The chain employs TRBV7-3 and TRBJ1-3; D uncertain. With 5 bases removed from V and 4 bases from J, the gap between germline ends came to 9 bases. Germline values: CDR1 SGHTA, CDR2 FQGTGA. This CDR3 is 13 amino acids long. The CDR3 loop is CASSLVRGNTIYF. CDR3 DNA: TGTGCCAGCAGCCTCGTACGGGGAAACACCATATATTTT.

The rearrangement joins TRBV4-2 to TRBJ1-2; 10 bases align to TRBD1. The CDR3 runs 16 residues. Germline loops: CDR1 LGHNA, CDR2 YNFKEQ. V lost 5 bases, J lost 3 bases, and 9 bases stayed unmatched. The CDR3 is CASSFRTGGLDYGYTF. CDR3 DNA: TGTGCCAGCAGCTTCCGGACAGGGGGATTAGACTATGGCTACACCTTC.

A single count supports this clone. This chain connects TRBV7-9 to TRBJ2-1; 7 bases fit TRBD1. CDR1 is SEHNR, CDR2 FQNEAQ, per germline (reference sequence). The V segment lost 9 bases and the J segment 0 bases; nucleotides outside the gene matches: 5. This CDR3 spans 14 amino acids. CDR3 sequence: CASKTGSSYNEQFF. The CDR3 bases are TGTGCCAGTAAGACAGGGAGCTCCTACAATGAGCAGTTCTTC.

This sequence joins TRBV6-5 and TRBJ2-5; 12 bases agree with TRBD2. Trimming took 2 bases from V and 4 from J; bases not matched to a gene: 5. The length of the CDR3 is 16 residues. Germline CDR1 MNHEY, CDR2 SVGAGI. CDR3 region: CASSYPPSGGGETQYF. CDR3 nucleotide sequence: TGTGCCAGCAGTTACCCGCCTAGCGGGGGGGGAGAGACCCAGTACTTC.

This clone is a singleton in its sample. In DNA form, the CDR3 reads TGTGCCAGCAGTTCAGTCAGGGGGCTGGCTTTCTTT. Protein product: CASSSVRGLAFF. The chain combines TRBV12-3 or TRBV12-4 with TRBJ1-1, with TRBD1 matching 8 bases. J gave up 11 bases and V 4 bases, and 6 bases lay outside the gene matches. The CDR3 loop spans 12 amino acids.

V is TRBV7-2 and J is TRBJ1-5, with a weak D call TRBD1 (5 bases). CDR3 length: 14 amino acids. The germline V and J ends were trimmed by 0 bases and 4 bases, with 7 bases remaining between them. CDR1 and CDR2 (germline): SGHTA, FQGNSA. The DNA of the CDR3 is TGTGCCAGCAGCTTAGCGGGGGGAAATCAGCCCCAGCATTTT. Translating gives CASSLAGGNQPQHF.

Here the CDR3 DNA reads TGTGCCAGCAGCGTGACTAGCGGGAGGGCAGGCGGGGAGCTGTTTTTT. The encoded protein is CASSVTSGRAGGELFF. This rearrangement joins TRBV9 to TRBJ2-2; TRBD2 agrees at 14 bases. The length of the CDR3 is 16 residues. V dropped 2 bases and J dropped 7; count of bases not matched to a gene: 4. Germline values: CDR1 SGDLS, CDR2 YYNGEE.

The chain couples TRBV3-1 (or the pseudogene TRBV3-2) to TRBJ2-1; D not certain. Germline V CDR1 and CDR2: LGHDT, YNNKEL (reference sequence). This CDR3 has 16 amino acids. Trimming left V 1 base short and J 2 bases short, with 12 bases between. The CDR3 spells CASSQGRASAYNEQFF. CDR3 sequence (DNA): TGTGCCAGCAGCCAAGGTAGGGCCTCCGCCTACAATGAGCAGTTCTTC.

This clone was found once. At one end, the junction sequence differs from germline, possibly due to a read error. The V gene is TRBV2, the J gene TRBJ1-2; no reliable D call. CDR1 and CDR2 from the germline V gene are SNHLY and FYNNEI. The CDR3 loop spans 12 amino acids. The CDR3 loop reads CASSEGGYGHTF. CDR3 coding DNA: TGTGCCAGCAGTGAAGGTGGGTATGGCCACACCTTC.

J is TRBJ2-5 and V is TRBV2; D unresolved. The CDR3 consists of 15 residues. V lost 7 bases and J 4 bases, leaving 19 bases between the germline ends. Germline CDR1 SNHLY, CDR2 FYNNEI. CDR3 loop: CASTGQLVGGETQYF. For the CDR3, the DNA is TGTGCCAGCACAGGCCAGCTGGTAGGTGGAGAGACCCAGTACTTC.

The gene calls are TRBV4-1 and TRBJ2-5; TRBD1 matches at 7 bases. This CDR3 has 16 residues. Germline assignment: CDR1 MGHRA and CDR2 YSYEKL. V lost 0 bases to trimming and J lost 6 bases; unmatched junction nucleotides: 10. The DNA for the CDR3 is TGCGCCAGCAGCCAAGATTGGAGACAGGGTCCCAAGACCCAGTACTTC. Its translation is CASSQDWRQGPKTQYF.

The genes are TRBV7-2 and TRBJ2-1; 8 nucleotides match TRBD2. The CDR3 covers 15 residues. V lost 5 bases, J lost 6 bases, and 9 bases stayed unmatched. Germline loops: CDR1 SGHTA, CDR2 FQGNSA. The CDR3 sequence is CASSIWGTSRNEQFF. The CDR3 DNA follows: TGTGCCAGCAGCATATGGGGGACTAGTCGCAATGAGCAGTTCTTC.

The V call is TRBV7-6, the J call TRBJ1-1; D is unresolved. Trimming took 1 base from V and 1 from J, leaving 10 bases between them. This CDR3 contains 15 residues. Germline V gene sequence: CDR1 SGHVS, CDR2 FNYEAQ. The CDR3 is CASSLDHSKNTEAFF. In nucleotides, the CDR3 is TGTGCCAGCAGCTTAGACCATAGTAAGAACACTGAAGCTTTCTTT.

The chain carries TRBV14 and TRBJ2-1; 7 bases map to TRBD2. Germline V gives CDR1 SGHDN, CDR2 FVKESK. The CDR3 is made up of 14 amino acids. V was clipped by 3 bases and J by 9 bases; unmatched bases: 8. For the CDR3, the DNA is TGTGCCAGCAGCCAGGGACTACCCCTTGGTGAGCAGTTCTTC. Its translation: CASSQGLPLGEQFF.

The rearrangement joins TRBV6-4 to TRBJ1-1; possible D gene TRBD1, 5 bases. Germline V gives CDR1 MRHNA, CDR2 SNTAGT. V was clipped by 6 bases and J by 1 base, with 15 bases between them. This CDR3 contains 15 residues. The CDR3 sequence is CASRGTAGKNTEAFF. The CDR3 bases are TGTGCCAGCAGGGGTACTGCAGGGAAGAACACTGAAGCTTTCTTT.

J is TRBJ2-7 and V is TRBV10-3; D is perhaps TRBD1 or TRBD2 (5 bases each). The CDR3 is made up of 11 amino acids. Germline V gives CDR1 ENHRY, CDR2 SYGVKD. CDR3 DNA sequence: TGTGCGCAGAGGGGAAACAACGAGCAGTACTTC. Translating gives CAQRGNNEQYF.

The chain is built from TRBV7-9 and TRBJ1-1, with D perhaps matching TRBD1 (5 bases). This CDR3 is 14 amino acids long. V lost 5 bases to trimming and J lost 5 bases, with 15 bases between them. CDR1 is SEHNR and CDR2 is FQNEAQ in the germline V gene (reference sequence). The chain's CDR3 is CASSLGRGETEAFF. The CDR3 region has the DNA TGTGCCAGCAGCCTCGGCCGGGGGGAGACTGAAGCTTTCTTT.

V and J are TRBV28 and TRBJ2-7; the D is unclear. CDR1 MDHEN and CDR2 SYDVKM come from the germline V gene. V lost 3 bases and J lost 7, with 19 bases in between. CDR3 size: 15 residues. CDR3 loop: CASSLSSGPTSEQYF. CDR3 DNA sequence: TGTGCCAGCAGTTTGTCTTCCGGGCCGACCTCTGAGCAGTACTTC.

For the CDR3, the DNA is TGCAGCGTTTACCCGGGACAGGGGGCTGGGGCCAACGTCCTGACTTTC. Protein product: CSVYPGQGAGANVLTF. This chain uses TRBV29-1 with TRBJ2-6, with 11 bases aligning to TRBD1. Trimming removed 5 bases from V and 2 bases from J; junction bases left unmatched: 5. The CDR3 runs 16 residues. Looked up from germline, CDR1 is SQVTM and CDR2 is ANQGSEA.

The chain recombines TRBV7-2 with TRBJ1-1, with D hard to call. The V end was cut by 1 base, the J end by 5 bases, with 11 bases between. The CDR3 extends over 14 amino acids. Germline assignment: CDR1 SGHTA and CDR2 FQGNSA. The CDR3 bases are TGTGCCAGCAGCTTAGTACACGGAGGGACTGAAGCTTTCTTT. Protein sequence: CASSLVHGGTEAFF.

This clone was observed a handful of times. CDR3: CASIILLGGLDEQYF. The CDR3 nucleotides read TGTGCCAGCATTATCCTACTGGGGGGGCTCGACGAGCAGTACTTC. The genes are TRBV7-2 and TRBJ2-7; TRBD2 might be the D (7 bases). The germline gives CDR1 SGHTA, CDR2 FQGNSA. The germline V and J ends were trimmed by 7 bases and 5 bases, with 21 bases remaining between them. The CDR3 has 15 amino acids. Combining the CDR3 with reference TRBV7-2 and TRBJ2-7 gives the whole variable domain GAGVSQSPSNKVTEKGKDVELRCDPISGHTALYWYRQSLGQGLEFLIYFQGNSAPDKSGLPSDRFSAERTGGSVSTLTIQRTQQEDSAVYLCASIILLGGLDEQYFGPGTRLTVT.

DNA of the CDR3: TGTGCCAGCAGAGGGACATTTGAGGAGACCCAGTACTTC. Amino acids: CASRGTFEETQYF. The chain couples TRBV6-5 to TRBJ2-5; the D gene is possibly TRBD1 (6 bases). The V end lost 6 bases, the J end lost 5 bases, and 13 bases lay between the germline ends. The germline CDR1 and CDR2 sequences are MNHEY and SVGAGI. This CDR3 comprises 13 residues.

The gene calls are TRBV18 and TRBJ1-5, with D hard to call. Germline CDR1 reads KGHSH; CDR2 reads LQKENI. This CDR3 region has 13 residues. Trimming removed 3 bases at V and 2 bases at J, with 5 bases between. The CDR3 nucleotides are TGTGCCAGCTCACCGCGAGGCAATCAGCCCCAGCATTTT. Encoded protein: CASSPRGNQPQHF.

The table lists this clone with a few counts. This chain links TRBV3-1 (or the pseudogene TRBV3-2) with TRBJ2-7, with 7 bases aligning to TRBD1. The germline CDR1 and CDR2 sequences are LGHDT and YNNKEL (reference sequence). The junction had 5 bases not matched to a gene; V was cut back by 4 bases and J by 5 bases. There are 13 residues in the CDR3. Here the CDR3 DNA reads TGTGCCAGCAGCCGACAGGGCCTCGACGAGCAGTACTTC. Translation gives CASSRQGLDEQYF.

The rearrangement uses TRBV2 and TRBJ1-1, with D unclear. Deletions cut 6 bases from V and 1 base from J, with 9 bases between. This CDR3 region has 13 residues. Germline loops: CDR1 SNHLY, CDR2 FYNNEI. CDR3 sequence (DNA): TGTGCCAGCAGGTTGGCCCCGAACACTGAAGCTTTCTTT. This sequence encodes CASRLAPNTEAFF.

The V and J genes are TRBV3-1 (or the pseudogene TRBV3-2) and TRBJ1-1, with D tentatively TRBD1 (5 bases). The germline gives CDR1 LGHDT, CDR2 YNNKEL (reference sequence). V lost 6 bases to trimming and J lost 5 bases, with 16 bases between them. This CDR3 region has 14 residues. CDR3 coding DNA: TGTGCCAGCAGGATAAGTACTCCAGGGACTGAAGCTTTCTTT. Encoded protein: CASRISTPGTEAFF.